This T cell receptor (beta chain) originates from a study of blood T cell repertoires in COVID-19. Study context: There were acute and convalescent COVID-19 samples, and they came from the United States, Italy and Spain.

The ends were cut back, 5 bases at V and 3 bases at J, with 8 bases in the middle. The CDR3 sequence is 13 residues long. CDR1 is SEHNR and CDR2 is FQNEAQ in the germline V gene (reference sequence). This clone was detected once. The data were produced by immunoSEQ multiplex PCR, yet TCRdb's version contains in-frame clones alone and is incomplete. The data show 250,000 to 300,000 clones, around 87% seen once. This TCR was sampled from a man aged 18 to 35 with active or convalescent COVID-19. J is TRBJ2-1 and V is TRBV7-9; D possibly corresponds to TRBD2 (5 bases). Sequencing used peripheral blood. The CDR3, as DNA: TGTGCCAGCAGCCAACGGGGCTACAATGAGCAGTTCTTC. It is translated as CASSQRGYNEQFF. The full variable domain, rest sourced from reference TRBV7-9 and TRBJ2-1, is DTGVSQNPRHKITKRGQNVTFRCDPISEHNRLYWYRQTLGQGPEFLTYFQNEAQLEKSRLLSDRFSAERPKGSFSTLEIQRTEQGDSAMYLCASSQRGYNEQFFGPGTRLTVL.